This entry is about one TCR beta chain. The data belong to a study of T cell changes during pregnancy in multiple sclerosis. Repertoires were generated with immunoSEQ multiplex PCR, while TCRdb's copy carries only in-frame clones and drops some. The data show around 62,000 clones, 90% seen once. Per the germline V gene, CDR1 is WSHSY and CDR2 is SAAADI. V lost 4 bases to trimming and J lost 4 bases, with 13 bases between them. The CDR3 sequence is 14 residues long. The chain joins TRBV10-2 to TRBJ2-5, with a possible D match to TRBD2 (6 bases). This receptor was identified in a female donor in good health, enrolled as a control in a pregnancy study. The sequencing used peripheral blood, collected in the second trimester of pregnancy. In DNA form, the CDR3 reads TGCGCCAGCAGTGGGGCGGGGCTAGCAGAGACCCAGTACTTC. Protein product: CASSGAGLAETQYF.